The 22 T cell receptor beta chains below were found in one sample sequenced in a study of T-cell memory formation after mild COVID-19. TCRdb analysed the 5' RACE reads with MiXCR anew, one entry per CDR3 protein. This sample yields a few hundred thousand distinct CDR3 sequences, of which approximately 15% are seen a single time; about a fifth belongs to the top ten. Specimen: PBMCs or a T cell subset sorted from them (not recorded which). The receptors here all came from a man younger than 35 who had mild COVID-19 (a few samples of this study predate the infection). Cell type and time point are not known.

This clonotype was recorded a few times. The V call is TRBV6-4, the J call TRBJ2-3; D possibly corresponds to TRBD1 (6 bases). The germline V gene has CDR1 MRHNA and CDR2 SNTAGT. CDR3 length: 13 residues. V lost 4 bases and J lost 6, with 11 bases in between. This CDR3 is CASSVQGGDTQYF. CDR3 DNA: TGTGCCAGCAGTGTACAGGGTGGGGATACGCAGTATTTT.

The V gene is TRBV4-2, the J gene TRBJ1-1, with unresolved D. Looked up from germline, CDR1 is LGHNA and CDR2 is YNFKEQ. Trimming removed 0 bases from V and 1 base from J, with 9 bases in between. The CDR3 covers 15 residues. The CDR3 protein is CASSQDSSGNTEAFF. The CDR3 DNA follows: TGTGCCAGCAGCCAAGATAGTTCGGGGAACACTGAAGCTTTCTTT.

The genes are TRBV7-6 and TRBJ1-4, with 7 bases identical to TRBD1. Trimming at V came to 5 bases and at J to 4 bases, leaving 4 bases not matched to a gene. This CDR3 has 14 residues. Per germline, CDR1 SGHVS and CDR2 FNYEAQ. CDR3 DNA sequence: TGTGCCAGCAGCCAGACAGGGTATAATGAAAAACTGTTTTTT. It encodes CASSQTGYNEKLFF.

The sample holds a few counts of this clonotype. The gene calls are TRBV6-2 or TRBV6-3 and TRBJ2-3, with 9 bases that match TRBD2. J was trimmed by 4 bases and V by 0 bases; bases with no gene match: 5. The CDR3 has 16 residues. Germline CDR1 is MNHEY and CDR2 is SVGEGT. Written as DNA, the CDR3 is TGTGCCAGCAGTTACTCGACTAGCGGTGCAGCAGATACGCAGTATTTT. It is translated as CASSYSTSGAADTQYF.

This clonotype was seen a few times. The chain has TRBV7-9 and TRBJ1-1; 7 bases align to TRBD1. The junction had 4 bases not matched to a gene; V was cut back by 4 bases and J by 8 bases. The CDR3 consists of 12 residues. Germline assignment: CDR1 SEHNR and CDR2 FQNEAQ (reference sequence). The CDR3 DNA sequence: TGTGCCAGCAGCTCAGGGGGTTCGGAAGCTTTCTTT. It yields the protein CASSSGGSEAFF.

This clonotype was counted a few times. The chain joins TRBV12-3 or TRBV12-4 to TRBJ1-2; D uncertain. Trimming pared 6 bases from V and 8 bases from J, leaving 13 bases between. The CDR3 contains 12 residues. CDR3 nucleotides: TGTGCCAGCAGACCCGGCTTGGGAGGCTACACCTTC. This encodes CASRPGLGGYTF.

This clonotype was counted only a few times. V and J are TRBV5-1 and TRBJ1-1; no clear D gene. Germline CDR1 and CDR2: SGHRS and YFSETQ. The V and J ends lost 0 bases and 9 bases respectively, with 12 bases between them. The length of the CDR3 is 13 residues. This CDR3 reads CASSLAGNSQAFF. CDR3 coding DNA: TGCGCCAGCAGCTTGGCCGGAAACTCTCAAGCTTTCTTT.

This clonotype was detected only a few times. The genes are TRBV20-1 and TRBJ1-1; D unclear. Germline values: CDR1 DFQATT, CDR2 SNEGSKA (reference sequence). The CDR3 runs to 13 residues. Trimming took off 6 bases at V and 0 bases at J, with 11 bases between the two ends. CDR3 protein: CSALKTLNTEAFF. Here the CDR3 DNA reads TGCAGTGCCTTAAAGACGTTGAACACTGAAGCTTTCTTT.

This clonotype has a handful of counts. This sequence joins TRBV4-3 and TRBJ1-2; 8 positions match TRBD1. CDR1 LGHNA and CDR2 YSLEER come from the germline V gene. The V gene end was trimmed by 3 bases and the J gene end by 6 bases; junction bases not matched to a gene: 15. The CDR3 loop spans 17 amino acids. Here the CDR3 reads CASSHRFGQGEINGYTF. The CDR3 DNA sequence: TGCGCCAGCAGCCACCGATTTGGACAGGGAGAAATCAATGGCTACACCTTC.

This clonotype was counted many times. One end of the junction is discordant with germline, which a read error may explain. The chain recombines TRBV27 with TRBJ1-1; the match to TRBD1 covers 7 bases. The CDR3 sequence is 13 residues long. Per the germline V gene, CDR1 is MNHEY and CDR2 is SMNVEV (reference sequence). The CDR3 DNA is TGCGCCAGCAGGAGACAGGGGAACACTGAAGCTTTCTTT. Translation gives CASRRQGNTEAFF.

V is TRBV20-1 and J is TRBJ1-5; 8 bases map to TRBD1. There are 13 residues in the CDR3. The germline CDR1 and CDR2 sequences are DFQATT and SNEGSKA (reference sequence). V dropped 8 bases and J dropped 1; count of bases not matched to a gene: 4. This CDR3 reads CSTRTGSNQPQHF. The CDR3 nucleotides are TGCAGTACACGGACAGGGAGCAATCAGCCCCAGCATTTT.

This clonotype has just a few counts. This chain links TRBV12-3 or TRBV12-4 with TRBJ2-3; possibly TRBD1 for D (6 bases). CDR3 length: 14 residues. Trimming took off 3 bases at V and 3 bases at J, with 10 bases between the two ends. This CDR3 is CASSLQDSTDTQYF. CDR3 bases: TGTGCCAGCAGTTTGCAGGACAGTACAGATACGCAGTATTTT.

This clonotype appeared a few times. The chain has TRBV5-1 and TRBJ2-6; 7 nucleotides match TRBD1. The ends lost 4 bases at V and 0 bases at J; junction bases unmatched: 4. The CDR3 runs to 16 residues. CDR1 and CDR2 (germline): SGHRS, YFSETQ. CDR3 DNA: TGCGCCAGCAGCACAGGGGACAACTCTGGGGCCAACGTCCTGACTTTC. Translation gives CASSTGDNSGANVLTF.

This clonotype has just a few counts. CDR3 in amino acids: CASSLDPGARTEAFF. As DNA, the CDR3 is TGCGCCAGCAGCTTGGATCCGGGGGCGCGAACTGAAGCTTTCTTT. This chain connects TRBV5-1 to TRBJ1-1; D perhaps matches TRBD1 (6 bases). There are 15 residues in the CDR3. V lost 0 bases and J 5 bases, leaving 14 bases between the germline ends. The germline V gene encodes CDR1 SGHRS and CDR2 YFSETQ.

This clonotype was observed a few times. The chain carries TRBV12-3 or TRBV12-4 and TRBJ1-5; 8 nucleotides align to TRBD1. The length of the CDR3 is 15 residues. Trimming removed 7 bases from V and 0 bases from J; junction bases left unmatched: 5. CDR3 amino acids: CASTRTGSSNQPQHF. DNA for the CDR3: TGTGCCAGCACCCGGACAGGGAGTAGCAATCAGCCCCAGCATTTT.

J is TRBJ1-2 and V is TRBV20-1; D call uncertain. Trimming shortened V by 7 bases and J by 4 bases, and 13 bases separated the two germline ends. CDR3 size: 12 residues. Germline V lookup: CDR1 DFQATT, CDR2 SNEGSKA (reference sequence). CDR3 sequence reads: CSVPGVAYGYTF. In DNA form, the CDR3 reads TGCAGTGTTCCCGGGGTGGCCTATGGCTACACCTTC.

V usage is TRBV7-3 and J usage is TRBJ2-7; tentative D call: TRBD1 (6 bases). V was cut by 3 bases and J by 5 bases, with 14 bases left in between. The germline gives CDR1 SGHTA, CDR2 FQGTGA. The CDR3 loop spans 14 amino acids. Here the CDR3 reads CASSLDRGMNEQYF. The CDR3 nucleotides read TGTGCCAGCAGCTTGGACAGAGGGATGAACGAGCAGTACTTC. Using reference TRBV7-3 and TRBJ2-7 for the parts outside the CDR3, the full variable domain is GAGVSQTPSNKVTEKGKYVELRCDPISGHTALYWYRQSLGQGPEFLIYFQGTGAADDSGLPNDRFFAVRPEGSVSTLKIQRTERGDSAVYLCASSLDRGMNEQYFGPGTRLTVT.

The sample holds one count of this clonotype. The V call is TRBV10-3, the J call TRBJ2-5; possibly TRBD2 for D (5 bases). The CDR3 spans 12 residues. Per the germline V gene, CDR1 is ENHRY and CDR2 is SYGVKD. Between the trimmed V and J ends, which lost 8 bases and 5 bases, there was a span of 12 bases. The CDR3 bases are TGTGCCATCTCGGGCGGGTTGGAGACCCAGTACTTC. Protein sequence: CAISGGLETQYF.

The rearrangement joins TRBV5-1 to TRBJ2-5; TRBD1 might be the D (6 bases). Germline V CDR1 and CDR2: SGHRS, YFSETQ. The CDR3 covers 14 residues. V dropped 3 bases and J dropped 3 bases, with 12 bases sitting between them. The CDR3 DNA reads TGCGCCAGCAGCTACCGGACAGACAAAGAGACCCAGTACTTC. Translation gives CASSYRTDKETQYF.

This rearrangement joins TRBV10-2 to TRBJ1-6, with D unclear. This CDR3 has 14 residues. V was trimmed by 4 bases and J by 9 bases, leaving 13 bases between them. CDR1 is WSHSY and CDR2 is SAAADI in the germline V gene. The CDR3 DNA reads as TGCGCCAGCAGTGCCCCCGCTCAATCTTCACCCCTCCACTTT. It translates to CASSAPAQSSPLHF.

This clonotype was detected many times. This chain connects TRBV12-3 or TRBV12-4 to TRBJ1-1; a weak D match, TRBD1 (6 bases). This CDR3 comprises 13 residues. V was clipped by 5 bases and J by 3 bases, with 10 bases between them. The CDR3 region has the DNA TGTGCCAGCAGTCCATACAGGGACACTGAAGCTTTCTTT. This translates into CASSPYRDTEAFF.

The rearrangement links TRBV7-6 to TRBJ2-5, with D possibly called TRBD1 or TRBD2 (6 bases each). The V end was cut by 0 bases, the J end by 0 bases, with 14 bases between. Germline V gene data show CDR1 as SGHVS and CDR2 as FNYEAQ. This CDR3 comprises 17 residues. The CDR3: CASSLAHPGAYQETQYF. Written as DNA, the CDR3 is TGTGCCAGCAGCTTAGCGCATCCGGGGGCGTACCAAGAGACCCAGTACTTC.